At least ten counts were recorded for the clone carrying this T cell receptor beta chain. This entry comes from a study of T cells in Graves' hyperthyroidism and ophthalmopathy. The CDR3 contains 16 residues. Germline loops: CDR1 MNHEY, CDR2 SMNVEV (reference sequence). Trimming stripped 0 bases from V and 2 bases from J, with 13 bases between. Researchers took RNA transcripts and amplified the TCR beta CDR3 regions from them. The TCR CDR3 first-round RT-PCR relied on the HTBI primer set. TCRdb ran MiXCR on the multiplex PCR reads and lists one entry per CDR3 protein. The table records hundreds of thousands of distinct CDR3 sequences, roughly 14% of them present only once.

This TCR derives from a woman between 40 and 55 years old with Graves' ophthalmopathy. This chain joins TRBV27 and TRBJ2-5; D may be TRBD2 (5 bases). The sample was blood. The CDR3 is CASSLSWFEGQETQYF. CDR3 sequence (DNA): TGTGCCAGCAGTTTATCCTGGTTTGAGGGTCAAGAGACCCAGTACTTC.